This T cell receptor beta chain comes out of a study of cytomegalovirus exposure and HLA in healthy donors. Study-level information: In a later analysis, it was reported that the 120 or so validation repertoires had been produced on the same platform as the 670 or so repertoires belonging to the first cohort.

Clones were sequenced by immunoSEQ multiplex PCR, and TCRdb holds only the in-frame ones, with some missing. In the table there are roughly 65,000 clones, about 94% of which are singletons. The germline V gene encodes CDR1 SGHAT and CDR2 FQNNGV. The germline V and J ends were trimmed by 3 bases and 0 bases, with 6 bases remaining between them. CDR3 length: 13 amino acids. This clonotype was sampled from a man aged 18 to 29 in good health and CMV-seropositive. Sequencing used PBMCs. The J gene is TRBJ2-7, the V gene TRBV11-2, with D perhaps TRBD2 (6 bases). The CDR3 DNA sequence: TGTGCCAGCAGCTTCGGGAGCTCCTACGAGCAGTACTTC. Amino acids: CASSFGSSYEQYF.